The text below deals with one T cell receptor beta chain. Its antigen remains unidentified. No much larger clone is present one base from it, and per-base qualities are unavailable. The data derive from a study of blood T cell repertoires in COVID-19 (TCRdb year 2020). In the study overall: Samples from collaborators originated in the United States, Italy and Spain and spanned both the acute and convalescent phases of COVID-19. The prospective study material was composed of cDNA or gDNA derived from T cells, B-cell-depleted T cells, or PBMCs. Nearly every sample came with metadata listing a de-identified subject ID, COVID-19 status, age in years and sex. Where available, HLA class I and class II types were obtained from metadata supplied by the sample provider rather than from assay-based typing. Samples were obtained from the ongoing ImmuneRACE study (first 160 participants) and from 1,000 to 1,500 subjects provided by 6 global collaborators. Subjects who had been exposed to COVID-19, were actively infected with it, or had recovered from it provided the deeply sampled blood TCRbeta repertoires that made up the dataset. The repertoires were released in a freely available public database meant as a resource for research on the immune response to SARS-CoV-2.

The immunoSEQ Assay, a bias-controlled multiplex PCR, was used to amplify TCRbeta CDR3 regions from genomic DNA. The published analysis was carried out like this. The number of nucleated cells in each sample was estimated by amplification of reference gene primers within the assay. To quantify the absolute abundance of each unique TCRbeta CDR3 rearrangement, sequence reads were collapsed and filtered. For each sample, productive Simpson clonality was calculated as the square root of Simpson's diversity index over productive rearrangements. The immuneACCESS repertoire file appears here via TCRdb, limited to in-frame rearrangements. These files lack a portion of the clones; in checked studies, under half of the deficit traces to unresolved V genes, and the cause of the others is not known. The D gene and trimming were derived from the DNA, and the V and J assignments and clone size from that table. The sample yields hundreds of thousands of clones; over 75% were counted once. The ten largest clonotypes hold about 1.5% of the sample.

Results and caveats for the whole study, not just this receptor: The quantity of clinical and demographic metadata differed by source and by participant and was supplied without curation.

Including the terminal cysteine and phenylalanine, the CDR3 comprises 15 residues. Only the CDR3 region is kept as DNA, spanning 45 bases read in frame from base 1. The junction shows trimming of 4 bases on V and 6 bases on J, and the gene matches do not reach 6 bases of it. The germline V gene supplies CDR1 SGDLS and CDR2 YYNGEE. Participants in the prospective study were aged roughly 18 to 89 years, lived in some 24 United States geographic areas, and enrolled through a virtual design. In the prospective study, participants were assigned to cohorts based on the clinical history participants reported in a screening survey and a study questionnaire. A participant counted as exposed if, within 2 weeks of entering the study, that participant had been in contact with someone who had a PCR-confirmed or clinician-diagnosed COVID-19 case. In the prospective study, mobile phlebotomists collected whole blood, serum and a nasopharyngeal or oropharyngeal swab from each participant. Over a roughly two-month period, participants in the prospective study had the option of providing additional blood draws and questionnaires. Blood samples from the prospective study were shipped frozen or at room temperature prior to DNA extraction.

This sequence uses TRBV9 and TRBJ2-1, with 11 bases matching TRBD2. The source is a woman aged 18-30 years who had been exposed to COVID-19. The sample taken for sequencing was PBMCs or T cells enriched from blood (not recorded which). The CDR3 loop reads CASSQRLAGFNEQFF. The DNA reads TGTGCCAGCAGCCAGCGACTAGCGGGGTTCAATGAGCAGTTCTTC.